A single sample is the source of the 21 T cell receptor beta chains below, sequenced in a study of blood T cell repertoires in COVID-19. The assay was immunoSEQ multiplex PCR, and TCRdb's table has in-frame clones only and misses some. The repertoire has 310,000 or so clones, roughly 87% of them found once; the top ten carry 2.2%. The sample was peripheral blood. The origin of the receptors is a woman between 50 and 59 years old who had recovered from COVID-19.

The V gene is TRBV7-2, the J gene TRBJ1-2; 7 bases map to TRBD1. The CDR3 sequence is 15 residues long. V lost 1 base, J lost 4 bases, and 6 bases stayed unmatched. Germline lookup yields CDR1 SGHTA and CDR2 FQGNSA. The CDR3 region has the DNA TGTGCCAGCAGCTTAGAAGGGGGCGTCGTCTATGGCTACACCTTC. Encoded protein: CASSLEGGVVYGYTF.

V and J are TRBV19 and TRBJ2-4, with 9 bases lining up with TRBD1. J was trimmed by 0 bases and V by 5 bases; bases with no gene match: 17. Germline assignment: CDR1 LNHDA and CDR2 SQIVND (reference sequence). The CDR3 covers 20 residues. The CDR3 is CASSHTRDRVPLRAKNIQYF. The DNA for the CDR3 is TGTGCCAGTAGTCACACCCGGGACAGGGTCCCCCTTCGAGCCAAAAACATTCAGTACTTC. Variable domain in full (rest from reference TRBV19 and TRBJ2-4): DGGITQSPKYLFRKEGQNVTLSCEQNLNHDAMYWYRQDPGQGLRLIYYSQIVNDFQKGDIAEGYSVSREKKESFPLTVTSAQKNPTAFYLCASSHTRDRVPLRAKNIQYFGAGTRLSVL.

The rearrangement joins TRBV6-2 or TRBV6-3 to TRBJ1-1; 11 positions match TRBD1. The V and J ends lost 5 bases and 13 bases, in that order; junction bases with no gene match: 9. Germline V lookup: CDR1 MNHEY, CDR2 SVGEGT. The CDR3 extends over 13 amino acids. The CDR3 region is CASSRRDRGKVFF. DNA for the CDR3: TGTGCCAGCAGTCGCCGGGACAGGGGGAAGGTTTTCTTT.

CDR3 amino acids: CASSTGTSGVTGELFF. The CDR3 DNA sequence: TGTGCCAGTAGTACCGGGACTAGCGGGGTCACCGGGGAGCTGTTTTTT. This sequence joins TRBV19 and TRBJ2-2, with TRBD2 matching 13 bases. The germline CDR1 and CDR2 sequences are LNHDA and SQIVND (reference sequence). Trimming removed 4 bases from V and 4 bases from J; junction bases left unmatched: 3. The CDR3 runs 16 residues.

J is TRBJ2-7 and V is TRBV19; D unresolved. CDR1 and CDR2 (germline): LNHDA, SQIVND (reference sequence). This CDR3 has 15 residues. Trimming took 3 bases from V and 1 from J, leaving 13 bases between them. The CDR3 here is CASSMPPAGSYEQYF. In nucleotides, the CDR3 is TGTGCCAGTAGTATGCCCCCAGCAGGATCCTACGAGCAGTACTTC.

In its sample, this clone was seen many times. The CDR3 here is CASSQDRGSPLHF. The CDR3 DNA sequence: TGTGCCAGCAGCCAGGATCGTGGTTCACCCCTCCACTTT. The chain carries TRBV7-2 and TRBJ1-6, with D unresolved. Trimming pared 5 bases from V and 9 bases from J, leaving 11 bases between. The CDR3 has 13 amino acids. The germline V gene encodes CDR1 SGHTA and CDR2 FQGNSA.

The chain couples TRBV19 to TRBJ1-2, with D possibly matching TRBD1 (5 bases). Germline V gene sequence: CDR1 LNHDA, CDR2 SQIVND (reference sequence). The CDR3 is made up of 13 amino acids. Trimming cost V 5 bases and J 4 bases, with 11 bases left between them. CDR3 bases: TGTGCCAGTAGTGGTGGCCAGGGCTATGGCTACACCTTC. It is translated as CASSGGQGYGYTF.

This chain joins TRBV11-2 and TRBJ1-3; no clear D. The CDR3 is made up of 17 amino acids. Trimming took 4 bases from V and 1 from J, leaving 17 bases between them. Germline assignment: CDR1 SGHAT and CDR2 FQNNGV. CDR3 residues: CASSYGNRRYSGNTIYF. The CDR3 DNA is TGTGCCAGCAGCTATGGTAACAGACGATATTCTGGAAACACCATATATTTT.

The V and J genes are TRBV11-2 and TRBJ1-2; 8 nucleotides align to TRBD1. CDR1 is SGHAT, CDR2 FQNNGV, per germline. The V and J ends lost 6 bases and 1 base, in that order; junction bases with no gene match: 10. The CDR3 has 16 residues. CDR3 sequence (DNA): TGTGCCAGCAGACGTTCCCGGGACAGGCTTAACTATGGCTACACCTTC. Translated: CASRRSRDRLNYGYTF.

The genes are TRBV5-1 and TRBJ2-3, with 14 positions matching TRBD2. This CDR3 is built from 18 residues. Germline V gene sequence: CDR1 SGHRS, CDR2 YFSETQ. The V segment lost 4 bases and the J segment 1 base; nucleotides outside the gene matches: 8. The CDR3 DNA is TGCGCCAGCAGCCCTGGACTAGCGGGAGGACGGGGCACAGATACGCAGTATTTT. Its protein is CASSPGLAGGRGTDTQYF.

This clone appeared a single time. The chain employs TRBV27 and TRBJ2-7; 7 bases align to TRBD2. Germline CDR1 is MNHEY and CDR2 is SMNVEV (reference sequence). This CDR3 contains 16 residues. The trim removed 2 bases at V and 3 bases at J, leaving 10 bases unmatched. The CDR3 coding sequence is TGTGCCAGCAGTTTAAGGGAGGGGATTACGGGCTACGAGCAGTACTTC. Its protein product is CASSLREGITGYEQYF.

This chain connects TRBV5-4 to TRBJ2-5; 7 nucleotides match TRBD1. The germline V gene has CDR1 SGHNT and CDR2 YYREEE (reference sequence). J was trimmed by 5 bases and V by 5 bases; bases with no gene match: 6. CDR3 length: 13 residues. In nucleotides, the CDR3 is TGTGCCAGCAGTCCCGGCAGGGGGGAGACCCAGTACTTC. It codes for CASSPGRGETQYF.

This clone was observed a handful of times. The J gene is TRBJ2-7, the V gene TRBV11-2; TRBD2 matches at 7 bases. Germline CDR1 and CDR2: SGHAT and FQNNGV. This CDR3 has 14 residues. With V trimmed by 1 base and J by 4 bases, 4 bases remained unmatched. The CDR3 sequence is CASSLVRGRYEQYF. In DNA form, the CDR3 reads TGTGCCAGCAGCTTAGTGCGCGGGAGATACGAGCAGTACTTC.

V is TRBV11-2 and J is TRBJ1-1, with 8 bases that match TRBD1. CDR1 is SGHAT and CDR2 is FQNNGV in the germline V gene. With V trimmed by 5 bases and J by 5 bases, 10 bases remained unmatched. The CDR3 runs to 15 residues. CDR3 nucleotides: TGTGCCAGCAGCCCACGACAGGGGCCGAGGACTGAAGCTTTCTTT. Residues: CASSPRQGPRTEAFF.

The V and J genes are TRBV4-3 and TRBJ1-6, with TRBD1 identical over 8 bases. The CDR3 loop spans 15 amino acids. Germline CDR1 reads LGHNA; CDR2 reads YSLEER. Trimming cost V 2 bases and J 11 bases; bases outside gene matches: 8. The CDR3 DNA follows: TGCGCCAGCAGCCAATCCGACAGGGGCGCGGCACCCCTCCACTTT. Its protein is CASSQSDRGAAPLHF.

V is TRBV28 and J is TRBJ2-7; 13 bases line up with TRBD2. V was clipped by 11 bases and J by 7 bases; unmatched bases: 11. The CDR3 runs to 14 residues. CDR1 MDHEN and CDR2 SYDVKM come from the germline V gene. CDR3 region: CAATGLAGESEQYF. CDR3 in DNA: TGTGCCGCTACAGGACTAGCGGGAGAAAGTGAGCAGTACTTC.

The chain uses TRBV19 and TRBJ1-5; TRBD1 matches at 8 bases. The CDR3 consists of 14 residues. The junction had 14 bases not matched to a gene; V was cut back by 6 bases and J by 13 bases. Germline values: CDR1 LNHDA, CDR2 SQIVND (reference sequence). CDR3 in amino acids: CASSPGQGPIPQHF. As DNA, the CDR3 is TGTGCCAGTAGCCCTGGACAGGGACCTATCCCTCAGCATTTT. The whole variable domain, filled in from reference TRBV19 and TRBJ1-5, reads DGGITQSPKYLFRKEGQNVTLSCEQNLNHDAMYWYRQDPGQGLRLIYYSQIVNDFQKGDIAEGYSVSREKKESFPLTVTSAQKNPTAFYLCASSPGQGPIPQHFGDGTRLSIL.

The CDR3 sequence: CASSAGVAGSSTTEQFF. The CDR3 DNA sequence: TGTGCCAGCAGTGCGGGGGTAGCGGGCAGTTCTACAACTGAGCAGTTCTTC. The V and J genes are TRBV6-2 or TRBV6-3 and TRBJ2-1; TRBD2 matches at 7 bases. Losses at the gene ends were 5 bases for V and 9 bases for J; bases not matched to a gene: 19. The CDR3 is 17 residues long. Germline V gene sequence: CDR1 MNHEY, CDR2 SVGEGT.

V usage is TRBV15 and J usage is TRBJ2-7; 9 bases are a match to TRBD2. The CDR3 totals 17 residues. V gave up 0 bases and J gave up 2 bases; unmatched junction bases: 8. The V gene's germline CDR1 is LNHNV and CDR2 YYDKDF (reference sequence). The CDR3 region is CATSRDQVAGAAYEQYF. In DNA, the CDR3 is TGTGCCACCAGCAGAGATCAAGTAGCGGGAGCGGCCTACGAGCAGTACTTC.

The chain couples TRBV15 to TRBJ1-5, with D perhaps matching TRBD1 (6 bases). Trimming removed 0 bases at V and 6 bases at J, with 24 bases between. The CDR3 has 19 amino acids. CDR1 LNHNV and CDR2 YYDKDF come from the germline V gene (reference sequence). The CDR3 DNA is TGTGCCACCAGCAGAGATGAATTTGGGTTTTTTGGGGGCAGTCAGCCCCAGCATTTT. Translation gives CATSRDEFGFFGGSQPQHF.

V gene TRBV16 combines with J gene TRBJ1-1; D not resolved. There are 15 residues in the CDR3. Trimming shortened V by 4 bases and J by 1 base, and 13 bases separated the two germline ends. Germline CDR1 is KGHSY and CDR2 is FQNENV. Here the CDR3 DNA reads TGTGCCAGCAGCCTGTTTCCGACTGGGAACACTGAAGCTTTCTTT. Its protein product is CASSLFPTGNTEAFF. Full variable domain (outside the CDR3, taken from reference TRBV16 and TRBJ1-1): GEEVAQTPKHLVRGEGQKAKLYCAPIKGHSYVFWYQQVLKNEFKFLISFQNENVFDETGMPKERFSAKCLPNSPCSLEIQATKLEDSAVYFCASSLFPTGNTEAFFGQGTRLTVV.